The count of the clone carrying this T cell receptor beta chain is one. Its matching antigen is unknown. The sample originates from a study of radiotherapy plus CTLA-4 blockade in lung cancer. In the study overall: Among all patients, more than 15% showed objective responses, while about 31% had disease control. Study results and limitations: Some TCR clones had been derived from tumors. These clones expanded in peripheral blood after radiotherapy plus ipilimumab. Early clonal dynamics of blood T cells, together with interferon-beta, were reported as the best response predictor.

Clones were sequenced by immunoSEQ multiplex PCR, and TCRdb holds only the in-frame ones, with some missing. The data show about 38,000 clones, around 79% seen once. The CDR3 has 19 amino acids. V lost 1 base and J lost 2; bases outside the gene matches: 8. Germline CDR1 SGDLS, CDR2 YYNGEE. The input for sequencing was peripheral blood, taken from a patient treated with radiotherapy plus ipilimumab. The source of this sequence is a human donor with non-small cell lung cancer who had stable disease on radiotherapy plus ipilimumab. The rearrangement uses TRBV9 and TRBJ2-6, with 11 bases fitting TRBD1. The CDR3 is CASSVPSGTGGAGANVLTF. The CDR3 nucleotides read TGTGCCAGCAGCGTACCTTCCGGGACAGGGGGAGCTGGGGCCAACGTCCTGACTTTC. The full variable domain, rest sourced from reference TRBV9 and TRBJ2-6, is DSGVTQTPKHLITATGQRVTLRCSPRSGDLSVYWYQQSLDQGLQFLIQYYNGEERAKGNILERFSAQQFPDLHSELNLSSLELGDSALYFCASSVPSGTGGAGANVLTFGAGSRLTVL.